The 19 T cell receptor beta chains given below trace back to one sample, sequenced in a study of CD8 T cells in ankylosing spondylitis. TCRdb reprocessed the 5' RACE reads with MiXCR, giving one entry per CDR3 protein. The profile shows roughly 160,000 distinct CDR3 sequences, 9.8% of them singletons. The material sequenced was blood, either unsorted or a sorted T cell fraction (not recorded which). Every receptor here comes from a female donor with ankylosing spondylitis or in good health (not recorded which).

The chain carries TRBV7-9 and TRBJ1-6, with D uncertain. Germline CDR1 SEHNR, CDR2 FQNEAQ (reference sequence). Trimming shortened V by 0 bases and J by 14 bases, and 11 bases separated the two germline ends. The CDR3 is made up of 13 amino acids. CDR3 loop: CASSLAGRLSLHF. CDR3 DNA sequence: TGTGCCAGCAGCTTAGCGGGGAGATTATCCCTCCACTTT.

By its share, this clonotype is medium-sized. The V call is TRBV29-1, the J call TRBJ2-7; a weak D match, TRBD2 (5 bases). Trimming removed 3 bases from V and 2 bases from J, with 14 bases in between. CDR1 and CDR2 (germline): SQVTM, ANQGSEA. The CDR3 is 14 amino acids. The chain's CDR3 is CSVEWLAEPYEQYF. The CDR3 region has the DNA TGCAGCGTTGAGTGGCTAGCTGAACCCTACGAGCAGTACTTC.

This clonotype was counted a few times. The chain's CDR3 is CASRPLPGELFF. CDR3 in DNA: TGTGCCAGCAGACCCCTCCCCGGGGAGCTGTTTTTT. The chain joins TRBV6-5 to TRBJ2-2; D uncertain. Per germline, CDR1 MNHEY and CDR2 SVGAGI. The CDR3 extends over 12 amino acids. V gave up 6 bases and J gave up 6 bases, with 8 bases separating them.

The chain employs TRBV7-2 and TRBJ2-1; D remains unclear. This CDR3 has 17 amino acids. CDR1 and CDR2 from the germline V gene are SGHTA and FQGNSA. The V end lost 2 bases, the J end lost 0 bases, and 14 bases lay between the germline ends. This CDR3 reads CASSLKPYSSSYNEQFF. CDR3 coding DNA: TGTGCCAGCAGCTTAAAGCCGTACTCGTCCTCCTACAATGAGCAGTTCTTC. Combining the CDR3 with reference TRBV7-2 and TRBJ2-1 gives the whole variable domain GAGVSQSPSNKVTEKGKDVELRCDPISGHTALYWYRQSLGQGLEFLIYFQGNSAPDKSGLPSDRFSAERTGGSVSTLTIQRTQQEDSAVYLCASSLKPYSSSYNEQFFGPGTRLTVL.

In this sample, this clonotype turned up many times. The chain is built from TRBV27 and TRBJ1-5, with D perhaps TRBD1 (5 bases). Germline CDR1 and CDR2: MNHEY and SMNVEV (reference sequence). Trimming stripped 0 bases from V and 4 bases from J, with 7 bases between. The CDR3 has 14 amino acids. The CDR3 sequence: CASSLSGGNQPQHF. In nucleotides, the CDR3 is TGTGCCAGCAGTTTATCGGGGGGAAATCAGCCCCAGCATTTT.

This clonotype was found a few times. The chain has TRBV4-1 and TRBJ2-1, with 7 bases lining up with TRBD2. J lost 6 bases, V lost 4 bases, and 12 bases had no gene match. The CDR3 runs 16 residues. CDR1 and CDR2 (germline): MGHRA, YSYEKL. The CDR3 spells CASSRIGGRYGNEQFF. The CDR3 bases are TGCGCCAGCAGCCGGATCGGGGGGAGGTACGGCAATGAGCAGTTCTTC.

The genes are TRBV6-1 and TRBJ2-7; a possible D gene is TRBD1 (6 bases). CDR1 MNHNS and CDR2 SASEGT come from the germline V gene. V lost 10 bases and J 3 bases, leaving 10 bases between the germline ends. This CDR3 region has 11 residues. DNA of the CDR3: TGTGCCATCGACAGGTACTACGAGCAGTACTTC. The encoded protein is CAIDRYYEQYF.

In this sample, this clonotype turned up a few times. This chain uses TRBV9 with TRBJ1-2; D not certain. This CDR3 contains 11 residues. Germline CDR1 reads SGDLS; CDR2 reads YYNGEE. V lost 4 bases, J lost 8 bases, and 9 bases lay in between. The DNA for the CDR3 is TGTGCCAGCAGCTCTGGATGGGGCTACACCTTC. Its protein is CASSSGWGYTF.

DNA for the CDR3: TGTGCCAGCAGCTCAAACCGACTAGCGGGCGGCGACTACAATGAGCAGTTCTTC. Encoded protein: CASSSNRLAGGDYNEQFF. This chain joins TRBV11-1 and TRBJ2-1; 10 bases are shared with TRBD2. Germline loops: CDR1 SGHAT, CDR2 FQDESV (reference sequence). CDR3 length: 18 amino acids. Trimming took 4 bases from V and 3 from J; bases not matched to a gene: 12. Drawing the rest from reference TRBV11-1 and TRBJ2-1, the complete variable domain is EAEVAQSPRYKITEKSQAVAFWCDPISGHATLYWYRQILGQGPELLVQFQDESVVDDSQLPKDRFSAERLKGVDSTLKIQPAELGDSAMYLCASSSNRLAGGDYNEQFFGPGTRLTVL.

In its sample, this clonotype was seen many times. The chain employs TRBV7-2 and TRBJ2-3; TRBD2 matches 10 bases. CDR1 SGHTA and CDR2 FQGNSA come from the germline V gene. Trimming removed 5 bases from V and 2 bases from J; junction bases left unmatched: 7. The CDR3 loop spans 16 amino acids. CDR3 in DNA: TGTGCCAGCAGCCTCCGACTAGCGGGCGTCACAGATACGCAGTATTTT. Amino acid sequence: CASSLRLAGVTDTQYF.

This clonotype occurred a few times. The chain is built from TRBV5-4 and TRBJ1-1, with 8 bases matching TRBD1. Germline CDR1 SGHNT, CDR2 YYREEE (reference sequence). CDR3 length: 15 amino acids. V lost 7 bases, J lost 2 bases, and 10 bases stayed unmatched. This CDR3 reads CASVPQGQVNTEAFF. Written as DNA, the CDR3 is TGTGCCAGCGTTCCCCAGGGACAGGTAAACACTGAAGCTTTCTTT.

This clonotype was seen a few times. The chain is built from TRBV14 and TRBJ2-7; 8 nucleotides match TRBD1. The junction had 10 bases not matched to a gene; V was cut back by 6 bases and J by 0 bases. Germline CDR1 SGHDN, CDR2 FVKESK. The CDR3 totals 16 residues. CDR3 DNA: TGTGCCAGCAGTTACATTCAGGGGGCGAGCTCCTACGAGCAGTACTTC. This sequence encodes CASSYIQGASSYEQYF.

This clonotype was counted between two and nine times. The chain combines TRBV27 with TRBJ1-4; D uncertain. V lost 2 bases and J lost 6, with 10 bases in between. The germline gives CDR1 MNHEY, CDR2 SMNVEV (reference sequence). The CDR3 has 14 amino acids. The CDR3 loop is CASSLSGPYEKLFF. The CDR3 DNA reads as TGTGCCAGCAGTTTAAGTGGACCCTATGAAAAACTGTTTTTT.

This clonotype has more than one count but fewer than ten. The V and J genes are TRBV15 and TRBJ2-2; tentative D call: TRBD2 (5 bases). Germline CDR1 is LNHNV and CDR2 is YYDKDF (reference sequence). V lost 5 bases, J lost 4 bases, and 17 bases lay in between. The CDR3 spans 16 residues. Here the CDR3 reads CATSEPPGISTGELFF. The CDR3 DNA reads as TGTGCCACCAGCGAACCCCCGGGAATATCCACCGGGGAGCTGTTTTTT. Together with reference TRBV15 and TRBJ2-2, the CDR3 gives the full variable domain: DAMVIQNPRYQVTQFGKPVTLSCSQTLNHNVMYWYQQKSSQAPKLLFHYYDKDFNNEADTPDNFQSRRPNTSFCFLDIRSPGLGDTAMYLCATSEPPGISTGELFFGEGSRLTVL.

The J gene is TRBJ2-7, the V gene TRBV13; possible D gene TRBD1, 7 bases. Trimming shortened V by 3 bases and J by 2 bases, and 17 bases separated the two germline ends. CDR1 is PRHDT and CDR2 is FYEKMQ in the germline V gene (reference sequence). This CDR3 is built from 16 residues. The CDR3 here is CASSFAETGTPYEQYF. For the CDR3, the DNA is TGTGCCAGCAGCTTCGCAGAGACAGGGACTCCCTACGAGCAGTACTTC.

This chain connects TRBV5-4 to TRBJ1-6, with D maybe TRBD1 (5 bases). The V gene lost 5 bases and the J gene lost 7 bases, with 13 bases spanning the gap. The CDR3 loop spans 14 amino acids. From germline, CDR1 is SGHNT and CDR2 YYREEE (reference sequence). The CDR3 nucleotides read TGTGCCAGCAGACAGGCAGCGGGGAATTCACCCCTCCACTTT. It is translated as CASRQAAGNSPLHF.

This clonotype was counted ten times or more. As DNA, the CDR3 is TGTGCCAGCAGCTTAGACGCGAAACAGGCCCATGGCTACACCTTC. It is translated as CASSLDAKQAHGYTF. The V call is TRBV7-9, the J call TRBJ1-2, with D possibly TRBD1 on 5 matching bases. The CDR3 has 15 residues. The ends were cut back, 1 base at V and 6 bases at J, with 15 bases in the middle. Germline V gene sequence: CDR1 SEHNR, CDR2 FQNEAQ (reference sequence).

This clonotype was picked up a small number of times. The chain carries TRBV9 and TRBJ1-1; maybe TRBD1 (6 bases). The V end lost 3 bases, the J end lost 6 bases, and 15 bases lay between the germline ends. From germline, CDR1 is SGDLS and CDR2 YYNGEE. This CDR3 is built from 14 residues. CDR3 DNA sequence: TGTGCCAGCAGCGCACAGGGAGGTTTGGCTGAAGCTTTCTTT. This codes for CASSAQGGLAEAFF.

This clonotype has only a few counts. The gene calls are TRBV6-1 and TRBJ2-4; TRBD2 matches at 11 bases. With 7 bases clipped from V and 7 bases from J, the junction kept 9 bases outside the gene matches. CDR1 and CDR2 from the germline V gene are MNHNS and SASEGT. This CDR3 contains 15 residues. The CDR3 spells CASTPLAGGQNIQYF. Here the CDR3 DNA reads TGTGCCAGCACCCCTCTAGCGGGAGGACAGAACATTCAGTACTTC.